Below, 16 T cell receptor beta chains from the same sample are listed, as sequenced in a study of radiation and T cells in renal cell carcinoma (dated by TCRdb to the early 2020s). Taken with the paper, the label for time point translates to: blood 4 weeks post-SBRT, at nephrectomy. Sample treatment or condition, as interpreted from the label and publication: 15 Gy SBRT to primary tumor, nephrectomy 4 weeks later. Library generation was performed with the immunoSEQ multiplex PCR assay. This immuneACCESS table, as held by TCRdb, lists in-frame sequences with V and J called but not all clones. Of the missing ones, under half trace to an unresolved V gene in checked studies; the others have no known cause. This sample is represented by approximately 65,000 clones; 60% to 85% of them were singletons. About 6.4% of the sample belongs to the ten largest clones. The specimen comprised blood, sampled from a patient whose treatment included radiotherapy and nephrectomy. These receptors were obtained from a man between 60 and 75 years old with renal cell carcinoma.

V usage is TRBV30 and J usage is TRBJ1-2; 8 bases line up with TRBD1. The trim removed 2 bases at V and 4 bases at J, leaving 9 bases unmatched. This CDR3 is built from 15 residues. The germline V gene has CDR1 GTSNPN and CDR2 SVGIG (reference sequence). CDR3 in DNA: TGTGCCTGGAGTTTCCCGGACAGGGTAGGCTATGGCTACACCTTC. It translates to CAWSFPDRVGYGYTF.

The rearrangement joins TRBV2 to TRBJ1-1, with D hard to call. V lost 5 bases, J lost 2 bases, and 12 bases lay in between. This CDR3 is built from 14 residues. Germline-derived CDR1 and CDR2 are SNHLY and FYNNEI. CDR3 in amino acids: CASSITHLNTEAFF. For the CDR3, the DNA is TGTGCCAGCAGTATAACGCATCTCAACACTGAAGCTTTCTTT.

This clone was observed once. This chain uses TRBV2 with TRBJ2-3, with D possibly being TRBD2 (5 bases). CDR1 is SNHLY, CDR2 FYNNEI, per germline. The CDR3 is made up of 13 amino acids. The germline V and J ends were trimmed by 8 bases and 6 bases, with 15 bases remaining between them. The CDR3 protein is CASQGIGSDTQYF. In DNA form, the CDR3 reads TGTGCCAGCCAAGGCATAGGGAGTGATACGCAGTATTTT.

The chain employs TRBV2 and TRBJ1-3; D is ambiguous. CDR1 and CDR2 from the germline V gene are SNHLY and FYNNEI. Trimming left V 6 bases short and J 3 bases short, with 6 bases between. The CDR3 runs 12 residues. The CDR3 reads CASRAIGNTIYF. CDR3 in DNA: TGTGCCAGCAGAGCCATTGGAAACACCATATATTTT.

This clone has a handful of counts. The chain uses TRBV6-5 and TRBJ2-5; D perhaps matches TRBD2 (5 bases). Trimming removed 6 bases from V and 7 bases from J, with 15 bases in between. Per the germline V gene, CDR1 is MNHEY and CDR2 is SVGAGI. This CDR3 region has 13 residues. CDR3 residues: CASSGGTRGTQYF. CDR3 sequence (DNA): TGTGCCAGCAGCGGAGGTACCCGGGGGACCCAGTACTTC.

This chain connects TRBV10-3 to TRBJ1-2; 7 bases line up with TRBD1. This CDR3 is built from 13 residues. Germline V gives CDR1 ENHRY, CDR2 SYGVKD. The junction had 3 bases not matched to a gene; V was cut back by 6 bases and J by 2 bases. The CDR3: CAISAQGNYGYTF. CDR3 sequence (DNA): TGTGCCATCAGCGCACAGGGGAACTATGGCTACACCTTC.

The chain carries TRBV7-3 and TRBJ2-1; TRBD2 matches at 8 bases. Trimming removed 5 bases from V and 1 base from J; junction bases left unmatched: 4. The CDR3 totals 15 residues. In germline, CDR1 is SGHTA, CDR2 FQGTGA. CDR3 coding DNA: TGTGCCAGCAGCGATAGCGGGACTTCCTACAATGAGCAGTTCTTC. Translating it yields CASSDSGTSYNEQFF. Full variable domain (missing parts from reference TRBV7-3 and TRBJ2-1): GAGVSQTPSNKVTEKGKYVELRCDPISGHTALYWYRQSLGQGPEFLIYFQGTGAADDSGLPNDRFFAVRPEGSVSTLKIQRTERGDSAVYLCASSDSGTSYNEQFFGPGTRLTVL.

The chain employs TRBV7-2 and TRBJ2-1, with a weak D call TRBD2 (6 bases). Per the germline V gene, CDR1 is SGHTA and CDR2 is FQGNSA. CDR3 length equals 14 residues. V lost 6 bases, J lost 5 bases, and 14 bases lay in between. The CDR3 reads CASRFRPGDNEQFF. CDR3 DNA: TGTGCCAGCAGATTCCGCCCGGGGGACAATGAGCAGTTCTTC.

This clone was seen only once. The V and J genes are TRBV7-2 and TRBJ1-2, with D unclear. Germline V gives CDR1 SGHTA, CDR2 FQGNSA. The CDR3 runs to 13 residues. V dropped 5 bases and J dropped 5 bases, with 12 bases sitting between them. The CDR3 sequence: CASSPESPYGYTF. In DNA, the CDR3 is TGTGCCAGCAGCCCTGAGAGCCCATATGGCTACACCTTC.

This clone occurred a few times. The gene calls are TRBV7-8 and TRBJ2-3; 10 positions agree with TRBD2. The CDR3 runs to 16 residues. The germline V gene encodes CDR1 SGHVS and CDR2 FQNEAQ. V was clipped by 5 bases and J by 2 bases; unmatched bases: 7. The CDR3 nucleotides read TGTGCCAGCAGCCTGGGACTAGCGAGAGACACAGATACGCAGTATTTT. It is translated as CASSLGLARDTDTQYF.

The chain links TRBV18 to TRBJ2-7; tentative D call: TRBD1 (6 bases). Between the trimmed V and J ends, which lost 2 bases and 6 bases, there was a span of 26 bases. The CDR3 totals 18 residues. CDR1 and CDR2 (germline): KGHSH, LQKENI. The CDR3 protein is CASSPTLGQVRGSGEQYF. The DNA for the CDR3 is TGTGCCAGCTCACCAACCTTGGGCCAGGTGAGGGGGTCAGGCGAGCAGTACTTC. The full variable domain, in which reference TRBV18 and TRBJ2-7 provide the parts outside the CDR3, is NAGVMQNPRHLVRRRGQEARLRCSPMKGHSHVYWYRQLPEEGLKFMVYLQKENIIDESGMPKERFSAEFPKEGPSILRIQQVVRGDSAAYFCASSPTLGQVRGSGEQYFGPGTRLTVT.

The chain uses TRBV18 and TRBJ2-7; 10 nucleotides agree with TRBD1. Germline lookup yields CDR1 KGHSH and CDR2 LQKENI. V was pared by 5 bases and J by 2 bases, with 3 bases of the junction left unmatched. CDR3 length: 14 residues. The DNA of the CDR3 is TGTGCCAGCTCAGGACAGGGGGTCACCTACGAGCAGTACTTC. It codes for CASSGQGVTYEQYF.

The table lists this clone with a count of one. The gene calls are TRBV30 and TRBJ2-2; TRBD2 might be the D (5 bases). This CDR3 comprises 14 residues. The V and J ends lost 3 bases and 3 bases respectively, with 11 bases between them. The germline gives CDR1 GTSNPN, CDR2 SVGIG (reference sequence). The CDR3 sequence: CAWRRGLDTGELFF. CDR3 DNA sequence: TGTGCCTGGAGAAGAGGGTTGGACACCGGGGAGCTGTTTTTT.

This clone occurred a few times. The chain combines TRBV19 with TRBJ2-7, with D possibly being TRBD1 or TRBD2 (5 bases each). Germline V CDR1 and CDR2: LNHDA, SQIVND (reference sequence). The V end lost 3 bases, the J end lost 3 bases, and 9 bases lay between the germline ends. This CDR3 is built from 13 residues. In nucleotides, the CDR3 is TGTGCCAGTAGTATGGGGGAAGACTACGAGCAGTACGTC. Its protein product is CASSMGEDYEQYV.

This chain uses TRBV7-6 with TRBJ2-5, with 7 bases fitting TRBD1. This CDR3 region has 14 residues. Germline CDR1 SGHVS, CDR2 FNYEAQ. Losses at the gene ends were 3 bases for V and 1 base for J; bases not matched to a gene: 2. The CDR3 DNA reads TGTGCCAGCAGCTTCAGGGGGTTCCAAGAGACCCAGTACTTC. Translation gives CASSFRGFQETQYF.

This clone has a count of ten or more. This rearrangement joins TRBV7-6 to TRBJ1-5; possible D gene TRBD1, 5 bases. The CDR3 totals 13 residues. Between the trimmed V and J ends, which lost 5 bases and 4 bases, there was a span of 9 bases. Germline values: CDR1 SGHVS, CDR2 FNYEAQ. CDR3 sequence (DNA): TGTGCCAGCAGCATACAGGAGAATCAGCCCCAGCATTTT. This encodes CASSIQENQPQHF.